Listed below are T cell receptor beta chains from one sample, sequenced in a study of T-cell reconstitution after alpha-beta-depleted transplantation in children. TCRdb reanalysed the PCR reads using MiXCR and keeps one entry per CDR3 protein. The profile shows around 600,000 distinct CDR3 sequences, around 16% of them singletons. This sample comprised PBMCs from the stem cell graft donor, obtained from the stem cell graft. The receptors stem from a human donor who donated a stem cell graft to a child with acute myeloid leukemia. The CDR3 runs from the conserved cysteine through the conserved F or W. D genes are given only for firm matches. Not every row has a clone size; where given, it reads once, few, many or a size class.

cdr3_aa: CASSAGTGISRGETQYF
cdr3_nt: TGTGCCAGCAGTGCCGGGACAGGGATCTCCCGGGGAGAGACCCAGTACTTC
j_call: TRBJ2-5
cdr3_length: 17
d_call: TRBD1
clone_size: few
v_call: TRBV12-3/TRBV12-4

cdr3_aa: CASSWGGLAGGSETQYF
cdr3_nt: TGTGCCAGCAGCTGGGGGGGACTAGCGGGGGGATCGGAGACCCAGTACTTC
j_call: TRBJ2-5
cdr3_length: 17
d_call: TRBD2
clone_size: few
v_call: TRBV7-2

cdr3_aa: CASSEALGGFSGNTIYF
cdr3_nt: TGTGCCAGCAGCGAAGCCTTGGGGGGCTTCTCTGGAAACACCATATATTTT
j_call: TRBJ1-3
cdr3_length: 17
d_call: -
clone_size: many
v_call: TRBV4-2

cdr3_aa: CASTPHGGKTEAFF
cdr3_nt: TGTGCCAGCACCCCCCACGGGGGGAAGACTGAAGCTTTCTTT
j_call: TRBJ1-1
cdr3_length: 14
d_call: -
clone_size: few
v_call: TRBV12-3/TRBV12-4

cdr3_aa: CASSQQGMGRGQYGYTF
cdr3_nt: TGCGCCAGCAGCCAACAGGGGATGGGGCGGGGACAGTATGGCTACACCTTC
j_call: TRBJ1-2
cdr3_length: 17
d_call: TRBD1
clone_size: many
v_call: TRBV4-3

cdr3_aa: CASSLESNYGYTF
cdr3_nt: TGTGCCAGCAGCTTGGAATCGAACTATGGCTACACCTTC
j_call: TRBJ1-2
cdr3_length: 13
d_call: -
clone_size: -
v_call: TRBV5-4

cdr3_aa: CASSYSGRSEAFF
cdr3_nt: TGTGCCAGCAGTTACTCGGGCCGATCTGAGGCTTTCTTT
j_call: TRBJ1-1
cdr3_length: 13
d_call: -
clone_size: -
v_call: TRBV6-2/TRBV6-3

cdr3_aa: CATSVPGGGEYNEQFF
cdr3_nt: TGTGCCACCAGTGTCCCTGGGGGGGGTGAGTACAATGAGCAGTTCTTC
j_call: TRBJ2-1
cdr3_length: 16
d_call: TRBD2
clone_size: -
v_call: TRBV24-1

cdr3_aa: CSASTDSYSYEQYF
cdr3_nt: TGCAGCGCCTCTACGGACAGTTACTCCTACGAGCAGTACTTC
j_call: TRBJ2-7
cdr3_length: 14
d_call: -
clone_size: few
v_call: TRBV29-1

cdr3_aa: CASRSSGTPTRAQYF
cdr3_nt: TGTGCCAGCAGATCCAGCGGGACCCCCACGCGGGCGCAGTACTTC
j_call: TRBJ2-7
cdr3_length: 15
d_call: TRBD2
clone_size: -
v_call: TRBV2

cdr3_aa: CAWRGQPNTEAFF
cdr3_nt: TGTGCCTGGAGGGGACAGCCGAACACTGAAGCTTTCTTT
j_call: TRBJ1-1
cdr3_length: 13
d_call: TRBD1
clone_size: -
v_call: TRBV30

cdr3_aa: CSVEGLPQGRTEAFF
cdr3_nt: TGCAGCGTTGAAGGGCTTCCGCAGGGAAGGACTGAAGCTTTCTTT
j_call: TRBJ1-1
cdr3_length: 15
d_call: -
clone_size: many
v_call: TRBV29-1

cdr3_aa: CASSLGLLSTDTQYF
cdr3_nt: TGTGCCAGCAGCCTGGGACTGTTAAGCACAGATACGCAGTATTTT
j_call: TRBJ2-3
cdr3_length: 15
d_call: -
clone_size: -
v_call: TRBV7-2

cdr3_aa: CSVEPSSYNEQFF
cdr3_nt: TGCAGTGTCGAGCCGAGTTCCTACAATGAGCAGTTCTTC
j_call: TRBJ2-1
cdr3_length: 13
d_call: -
clone_size: many
v_call: TRBV20-1

cdr3_aa: CASSGPGPDVFGYTF
cdr3_nt: TGTGCCAGCAGTGGACCGGGACCAGACGTTTTCGGCTACACCTTC
j_call: TRBJ1-2
cdr3_length: 15
d_call: -
clone_size: many
v_call: TRBV12-3/TRBV12-4

cdr3_aa: CASRKTGGFGYEQYF
cdr3_nt: TGTGCCAGCAGGAAGACAGGGGGCTTCGGATACGAGCAGTACTTC
j_call: TRBJ2-7
cdr3_length: 15
d_call: TRBD1
clone_size: many
v_call: TRBV12-3/TRBV12-4

cdr3_aa: CSARFTSGRNNSPLHF
cdr3_nt: TGCAGTGCCCGCTTCACGTCGGGAAGAAATAATTCACCCCTCCACTTT
j_call: TRBJ1-6
cdr3_length: 16
d_call: -
clone_size: many
v_call: TRBV20-1

cdr3_aa: CSAEDRLPSGNTIYF
cdr3_nt: TGCAGTGCCGAGGACAGACTCCCCTCTGGAAACACCATATATTTT
j_call: TRBJ1-3
cdr3_length: 15
d_call: -
clone_size: many
v_call: TRBV20-1

cdr3_aa: CASSYWGQGVYEQYF
cdr3_nt: TGTGCCAGCAGTTACTGGGGACAGGGGGTCTACGAGCAGTACTTC
j_call: TRBJ2-7
cdr3_length: 15
d_call: TRBD1
clone_size: few
v_call: TRBV6-2/TRBV6-3

cdr3_aa: CASSQVYGGVTDTQYF
cdr3_nt: TGCGCCAGCAGCCAAGTGTATGGGGGTGTCACAGATACGCAGTATTTT
j_call: TRBJ2-3
cdr3_length: 16
d_call: -
clone_size: many
v_call: TRBV4-1

cdr3_aa: CASSANRGGEKLFF
cdr3_nt: TGTGCCAGCAGCGCCAACAGGGGGGGTGAAAAACTGTTTTTT
j_call: TRBJ1-4
cdr3_length: 14
d_call: TRBD1
clone_size: -
v_call: TRBV7-2

cdr3_aa: CASIPSRGGSYNEQFF
cdr3_nt: TGCGCCAGCATCCCCTCCAGGGGAGGCTCCTACAATGAGCAGTTCTTC
j_call: TRBJ2-1
cdr3_length: 16
d_call: -
clone_size: many
v_call: TRBV5-1

cdr3_aa: CASSLEMGQGLFF
cdr3_nt: TGCGCCAGCAGCTTAGAAATGGGACAGGGTCTTTTCTTT
j_call: TRBJ1-1
cdr3_length: 13
d_call: TRBD1
clone_size: few
v_call: TRBV5-1

cdr3_aa: CASSSSRGAQETQYF
cdr3_nt: TGTGCCAGCAGCTCCTCCCGGGGCGCCCAAGAGACCCAGTACTTC
j_call: TRBJ2-5
cdr3_length: 15
d_call: -
clone_size: many
v_call: TRBV7-2

cdr3_aa: CSAPAGSGNTIYF
cdr3_nt: TGCAGTGCTCCCGCGGGCTCTGGAAACACCATATATTTT
j_call: TRBJ1-3
cdr3_length: 13
d_call: -
clone_size: many
v_call: TRBV20-1

cdr3_aa: CASSVAVWDTEAFF
cdr3_nt: TGTGCCAGCAGCGTAGCGGTGTGGGACACTGAAGCTTTCTTT
j_call: TRBJ1-1
cdr3_length: 14
d_call: -
clone_size: few
v_call: TRBV9

cdr3_aa: CASSLRTSGGVNNEQFF
cdr3_nt: TGTGCCAGCAGTCTACGGACTAGCGGGGGGGTGAACAATGAGCAGTTCTTC
j_call: TRBJ2-1
cdr3_length: 17
d_call: TRBD2
clone_size: few
v_call: TRBV6-5

cdr3_aa: CSAAYRYSNQPQHF
cdr3_nt: TGCAGTGCCGCCTACAGGTATAGCAATCAGCCCCAGCATTTT
j_call: TRBJ1-5
cdr3_length: 14
d_call: -
clone_size: many
v_call: TRBV20-1

cdr3_aa: CASKGSLSQSYGYTF
cdr3_nt: TGTGCCAGCAAGGGCAGTCTCTCTCAGTCCTATGGCTACACCTTC
j_call: TRBJ1-2
cdr3_length: 15
d_call: -
clone_size: -
v_call: TRBV6-1

cdr3_aa: CSAWFISDPEETQYF
cdr3_nt: TGCAGTGCTTGGTTTATCTCCGATCCCGAAGAGACCCAGTACTTC
j_call: TRBJ2-5
cdr3_length: 15
d_call: -
clone_size: many
v_call: TRBV20-1

cdr3_aa: CASSLATGHRSYEQYF
cdr3_nt: TGTGCCAGCAGCTTAGCTACGGGACACAGATCATACGAGCAGTACTTC
j_call: TRBJ2-7
cdr3_length: 16
d_call: -
clone_size: -
v_call: TRBV7-9